This TCR beta chain was recovered during a study of follicular helper T cells after annual influenza vaccination. Overall study findings and caveats: Day 7 ICOS+CD38+ clones were most often found later in ICOS-CD38- cTfh cells. Each annual vaccination recalled recurring oligoclonal ICOS+CD38+ cTfh clonotypes.

In its sample, this clone was seen once. What it binds is unknown. One junction end does not reproduce the germline sequence, and a read error may be involved. Survey level resolution was used for TCRB sequencing. Sequencing was performed with immunoSEQ multiplex PCR; in TCRdb, only in-frame clones are kept and a portion is missing. The sample contains 9,500 to 12,000 clones, roughly 80% of which appear only once. Time point of the sample: 2015-2016 season, pre-vaccination. Adults received seasonal inactivated influenza vaccine, with sorted blood CD4 subsets sequenced before and after. The TCR comes from an adult who received the influenza vaccine. Sample: CXCR5+ CD38- circulating T follicular helper cells from blood, taken on the day of influenza vaccination. Subset denoted: circulating Tfh, non-naive CD4+CXCR5+PD-1+ (ICOS+CD38+ or ICOS-CD38-).

In DNA, the CDR3 is TGTGCCAGCAGCTTAGCTACGTCTTGGGCCATCTTT. It yields the protein CASSLATSWAIF. J is TRBJ1-1 and V is TRBV7-3; D ambiguous. Germline V lookup: CDR1 SGHTA, CDR2 FQGTGA. The CDR3 sequence is 12 residues long.